A single sample is the source of the 18 T cell receptor beta chains below, sequenced in a study of cytomegalovirus exposure and HLA in healthy donors. The PCR was carried out with 60 Vbeta primers and 13 Jbeta primers. Clones were sequenced by immunoSEQ multiplex PCR, and TCRdb holds only the in-frame ones, with some missing. The sample records some 190,000 clones, about three quarters being singletons. The specimen sequenced was PBMCs. The source is a man between 18 and 29 years old in good health and CMV-seronegative.

The chain recombines TRBV5-4 with TRBJ2-5, with D perhaps TRBD2 (6 bases). The CDR3 is 15 residues long. Germline CDR1 is SGHNT and CDR2 is YYREEE (reference sequence). The V end was cut by 4 bases, the J end by 0 bases, with 13 bases between. The CDR3 sequence: CASSQTGGNQETQYF. CDR3 in DNA: TGTGCCAGCAGCCAGACCGGGGGAAACCAAGAGACCCAGTACTTC. The full variable domain, its missing parts supplied by reference TRBV5-4 and TRBJ2-5, is ETGVTQSPTHLIKTRGQQVTLRCSSQSGHNTVSWYQQALGQGPQFIFQYYREEENGRGNFPPRFSGLQFPNYSSELNVNALELDDSALYLCASSQTGGNQETQYFGPGTRLLVL.

The chain uses TRBV7-9 and TRBJ1-3; perhaps TRBD1 as D (5 bases). The germline V gene has CDR1 SEHNR and CDR2 FQNEAQ (reference sequence). The CDR3 consists of 16 residues. V gave up 5 bases and J gave up 4 bases, with 18 bases separating them. The CDR3: CASSPDTSARGNTIYF. The CDR3 DNA sequence: TGTGCCAGCAGCCCGGACACCTCGGCAAGAGGAAACACCATATATTTT.

V gene TRBV6-1 combines with J gene TRBJ2-3, with TRBD1 matching 7 bases. CDR3 length equals 16 residues. Germline V gene lookup returns CDR1 MNHNS and CDR2 SASEGT. Trimming at V came to 2 bases and at J to 2 bases, leaving 7 bases not matched to a gene. DNA of the CDR3: TGTGCCAGCAGTGAACATGGAACAGGGGACACAGATACGCAGTATTTT. Residues: CASSEHGTGDTDTQYF.

The chain links TRBV20-1 to TRBJ2-3; D not resolved. This CDR3 is 11 amino acids long. Deletions cut 5 bases from V and 7 bases from J, with 10 bases between. Germline V gives CDR1 DFQATT, CDR2 SNEGSKA (reference sequence). For the CDR3, the DNA is TGCAGTGCTGAAGAGAAAAATACGCAGTATTTT. This gives the protein CSAEEKNTQYF.

This chain connects TRBV2 to TRBJ1-1; tentatively, D is TRBD1 (6 bases). Per germline, CDR1 SNHLY and CDR2 FYNNEI. This CDR3 is 14 amino acids long. Trimming shortened V by 5 bases and J by 0 bases, and 10 bases separated the two germline ends. CDR3 in DNA: TGTGCCAGCAGTACTCGGACAGTGAACACTGAAGCTTTCTTT. It encodes CASSTRTVNTEAFF.

The V call is TRBV30, the J call TRBJ2-7; no definite D call. This CDR3 is built from 12 residues. Germline-derived CDR1 and CDR2 are GTSNPN and SVGIG (reference sequence). V lost 0 bases and J 3 bases, leaving 6 bases between the germline ends. CDR3 sequence reads: CAWSVFNYEQYF. CDR3 bases: TGTGCCTGGAGTGTTTTTAACTACGAGCAGTACTTC.

The chain joins TRBV5-5 to TRBJ1-6; D remains ambiguous. CDR1 SGHKS and CDR2 YYEKEE come from the germline V gene (reference sequence). The germline V and J ends were trimmed by 1 base and 4 bases, with 15 bases remaining between them. The CDR3 contains 17 residues. CDR3 bases: TGTGCCAGCAGCTTGACTAGGATGACGACTTATAATTCACCCCTCCACTTT. Translation gives CASSLTRMTTYNSPLHF. Looking up the rest from reference TRBV5-5 and TRBJ1-6 gives the full variable domain: DAGVTQSPTHLIKTRGQQVTLRCSPISGHKSVSWYQQVLGQGPQFIFQYYEKEERGRGNFPDRFSARQFPNYSSELNVNALLLGDSALYLCASSLTRMTTYNSPLHFGNGTRLTVT.

The V gene is TRBV5-1, the J gene TRBJ2-7, with 9 bases lining up with TRBD2. CDR3 length: 16 amino acids. The junction had 14 bases not matched to a gene; V was cut back by 4 bases and J by 6 bases. Germline CDR1 SGHRS, CDR2 YFSETQ. CDR3 protein: CASSTTGLAYGFEQYF. The CDR3 DNA sequence: TGCGCCAGCAGCACCACCGGACTAGCGTACGGCTTCGAGCAGTACTTC.

On this clone itself: Relative to the germline gene, one junction end is altered; a read error may explain this. The chain links TRBV7-7 to TRBJ2-2; D not resolved. The CDR3 runs to 13 residues. Germline loops: CDR1 SSHAT, CDR2 FNYEAQ (reference sequence). Here the CDR3 DNA reads TGTGCTAGCAGCTTCATCCAGTCCGGGGAGCTGTTTTTT. It codes for CASSFIQSGELFF.

This clone turned up a few times. V and J are TRBV6-5 and TRBJ2-7; 9 bases map to TRBD2. The V gene end was trimmed by 6 bases and the J gene end by 1 base; junction bases not matched to a gene: 1. The CDR3 spans 13 residues. The V gene's germline CDR1 is MNHEY and CDR2 SVGAGI. The CDR3 DNA reads TGTGCCAGCAGAACTAGCGGGTCCTACGAGCAGTACTTC. Protein product: CASRTSGSYEQYF.

The chain combines TRBV4-3 with TRBJ2-7, with TRBD1 matching over 9 bases. The germline V gene encodes CDR1 LGHNA and CDR2 YSLEER. The CDR3 is 15 amino acids. J gave up 4 bases and V 1 base, and 5 bases lay outside the gene matches. The CDR3 bases are TGCGCCAGCAGCCAAGGGGACAGGGTTGGGTACGAGCAGTACTTC. Translated, it gives CASSQGDRVGYEQYF.

This clone occurred once. This sequence joins TRBV6-1 and TRBJ1-6; tentatively, D is TRBD1 (6 bases). CDR3 size: 14 residues. V was clipped by 2 bases and J by 9 bases, with 11 bases between them. Germline lookup yields CDR1 MNHNS and CDR2 SASEGT. The CDR3: CASSEYREGSPLHF. The CDR3 DNA sequence: TGTGCCAGCAGTGAATACAGGGAAGGTTCACCCCTCCACTTT.

The chain has TRBV4-2 and TRBJ1-6, with a weak D call TRBD1 (5 bases). The CDR3 consists of 15 residues. The V gene lost 0 bases and the J gene lost 13 bases, with 16 bases spanning the gap. The germline CDR1 and CDR2 sequences are LGHNA and YNFKEQ. Here the CDR3 DNA reads TGTGCCAGCAGCCAAGATCAAGGCCCCCAGGGTCCCCTCCACTTT. The encoded protein is CASSQDQGPQGPLHF.

V usage is TRBV15 and J usage is TRBJ2-1; 10 positions agree with TRBD1. This CDR3 spans 15 amino acids. From germline, CDR1 is LNHNV and CDR2 YYDKDF (reference sequence). The V and J ends lost 6 bases and 7 bases, in that order; junction bases with no gene match: 9. The CDR3 loop reads CATRSRTGGRNEQFF. DNA for the CDR3: TGTGCCACCAGAAGCCGGACAGGGGGAAGAAATGAGCAGTTCTTC.

The rearrangement uses TRBV19 and TRBJ1-4, with TRBD1 identical over 7 bases. The CDR3 covers 16 residues. The germline CDR1 and CDR2 sequences are LNHDA and SQIVND (reference sequence). V was pared by 6 bases and J by 0 bases, with 7 bases of the junction left unmatched. The CDR3 protein is CASRTTGVATNEKLFF. The CDR3 DNA is TGTGCCAGTAGGACCACAGGGGTTGCAACTAATGAAAAACTGTTTTTT.

This rearrangement joins TRBV7-6 to TRBJ2-5; D perhaps matches TRBD2 (5 bases). The V end lost 5 bases, the J end lost 5 bases, and 12 bases lay between the germline ends. The germline gives CDR1 SGHVS, CDR2 FNYEAQ. This CDR3 has 13 residues. The CDR3 coding sequence is TGTGCCAGCAGCCCCAGTCGAGGGGAGACCCAGTACTTC. Protein sequence: CASSPSRGETQYF.

The chain uses TRBV5-1 and TRBJ2-5, with TRBD2 identical over 9 bases. From germline, CDR1 is SGHRS and CDR2 YFSETQ. The CDR3 has 15 residues. V lost 2 bases to trimming and J lost 5 bases; unmatched junction nucleotides: 7. CDR3 region: CASSLSAGGLETQYF. DNA for the CDR3: TGCGCCAGCAGCTTAAGCGCGGGGGGGCTGGAGACCCAGTACTTC.

This sequence joins TRBV9 and TRBJ2-5, with TRBD1 identical over 8 bases. With the DNA end fitting TRBJ2-7 better, the J assignment may be wrong. The germline gives CDR1 SGDLS, CDR2 YYNGEE. This CDR3 spans 14 amino acids. The CDR3 is CASSPRTGRDEQYF. The DNA of the CDR3 is TGTGCCAGCAGCCCTAGGACAGGGCGGGACGAGCAGTACTTC.